The rows below give T cell receptor beta chains drawn from one sample of a study of blood T cells in healthy people across ages. TCRdb recomputed calls from the 5' RACE reads with MiXCR, one row per CDR3 protein. The repertoire holds about 1,400,000 distinct CDR3 sequences, with approximately 38% as singletons. Sequencing was carried out using blood. All receptors come from a woman younger than 35 in good health. The CDR3 runs from the conserved cysteine through the conserved F or W. A D gene is named only where the DNA matches it firmly. Size values are once, few and many counts, or a class for expanded clones, and some rows have none.

NA	TRBD2	TRBV4-1	TRBJ2-7	TGCGCCAGCAGCCAGACTCCAGCGGGGGAGGCCTACGAGCAGTACTTC	CASSQTPAGEAYEQYF
NA	TRBD1	TRBV3-1	TRBJ1-2	TGTGCCAGCAGCCACGAGACAGGGGGTATCTATGGCTACACCTTC	CASSHETGGIYGYTF
NA	NA	TRBV21-1	TRBJ2-1	TGTGCCAGGTCGGGACAGGGGGCGACCAATGAGCAGTTCTTC	CARSGQGATNEQFF
NA	NA	TRBV20-1	TRBJ1-1	TGCAGTGCGCCTACGGAGGCGGGGACTGAAGCTTTCTTT	CSAPTEAGTEAFF
few	NA	TRBV9	TRBJ2-1	TGTGCCAGCAGCGGGACTTCGGGAACCCGGAAACACAATGAGCAGTTCTTC	CASSGTSGTRKHNEQFF
few	TRBD2	TRBV5-1	TRBJ2-5	TGCGCCAGCAGCTTGCCGAAACTAGCGGGGGGTCAAGAGACCCAGTACTTC	CASSLPKLAGGQETQYF
NA	NA	TRBV10-3	TRBJ2-3	TGTGCCATCAATCCGGGACCTATAGTGAGCACAGATACGCAGTATTTT	CAINPGPIVSTDTQYF
few	TRBD2	TRBV5-1	TRBJ2-1	TGCGCCAGCAGCTTGGCCCCGGGGGGGGGCTCCTCCAATGAGCAGTTCTTC	CASSLAPGGGSSNEQFF
few	NA	TRBV3-1	TRBJ1-1	TGTGCCAGCAGCCAAGTACAGGGGAACACTGAAGCTTTCTTT	CASSQVQGNTEAFF
NA	NA	TRBV25-1	TRBJ2-7	TGTGCCAGCAGTGAATATAATTCGGACGAGCAGTACTTC	CASSEYNSDEQYF
NA	TRBD1	TRBV12-3/TRBV12-4	TRBJ1-2	TGTGCCAGCAGGAAACAGGGGGTTAGCTATGGCTACACCTTC	CASRKQGVSYGYTF
NA	TRBD2	TRBV12-3/TRBV12-4	TRBJ2-1	TGTGCCAGCAACCCGGGGGGGGGATCCTACAATGAGCAGTTCTTC	CASNPGGGSYNEQFF
NA	NA	TRBV7-2	TRBJ1-3	TGTGCCAGCAGCTTAGTAGTAAGACCCCTCTCTGGAAACACCATATATTTT	CASSLVVRPLSGNTIYF
NA	TRBD2	TRBV28	TRBJ2-7	TGTGCCAGCACTAGCGGGGGCGGGGATACCTCCTACAATGAGCAGTACTTC	CASTSGGGDTSYNEQYF